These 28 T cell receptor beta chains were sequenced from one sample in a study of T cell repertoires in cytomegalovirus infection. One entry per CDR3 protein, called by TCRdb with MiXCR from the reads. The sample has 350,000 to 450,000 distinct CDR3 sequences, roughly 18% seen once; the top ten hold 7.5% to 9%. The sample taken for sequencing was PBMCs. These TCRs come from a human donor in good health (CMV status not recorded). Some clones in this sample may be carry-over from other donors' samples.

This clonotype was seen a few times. CDR3 in amino acids: CASSYAASTDTQYF. CDR3 DNA: TGTGCCAGCAGTTACGCGGCTAGCACAGATACGCAGTATTTT. The J gene is TRBJ2-3, the V gene TRBV6-6; D is ambiguous. Germline V gene lookup returns CDR1 MNHNY and CDR2 SVGAGI (reference sequence). The CDR3 runs to 14 residues. With 2 bases removed from V and 0 bases from J, the gap between germline ends came to 6 bases.

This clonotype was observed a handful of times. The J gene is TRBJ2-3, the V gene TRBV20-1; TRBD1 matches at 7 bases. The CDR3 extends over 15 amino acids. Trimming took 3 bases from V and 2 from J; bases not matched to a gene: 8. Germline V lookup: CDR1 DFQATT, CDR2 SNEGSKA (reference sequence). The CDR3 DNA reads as TGCAGTGCTAGGAGCCCCGGGACAGACACAGATACGCAGTATTTT. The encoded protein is CSARSPGTDTDTQYF.

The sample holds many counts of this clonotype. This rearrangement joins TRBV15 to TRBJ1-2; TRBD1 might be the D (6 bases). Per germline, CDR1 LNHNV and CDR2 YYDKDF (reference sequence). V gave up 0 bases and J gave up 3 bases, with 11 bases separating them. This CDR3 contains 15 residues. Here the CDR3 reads CATSREPGGHYGYTF. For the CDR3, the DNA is TGTGCCACCAGCAGAGAACCCGGGGGGCACTATGGCTACACCTTC.

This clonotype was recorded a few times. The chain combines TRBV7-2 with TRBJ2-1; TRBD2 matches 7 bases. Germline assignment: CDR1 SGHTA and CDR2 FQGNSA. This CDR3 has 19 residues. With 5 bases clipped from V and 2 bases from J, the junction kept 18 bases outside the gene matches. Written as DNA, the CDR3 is TGTGCCAGCAGCCCCTCCACAACTCGGGGAACTAGCGCCTACAATGAGCAGTTCTTC. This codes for CASSPSTTRGTSAYNEQFF.

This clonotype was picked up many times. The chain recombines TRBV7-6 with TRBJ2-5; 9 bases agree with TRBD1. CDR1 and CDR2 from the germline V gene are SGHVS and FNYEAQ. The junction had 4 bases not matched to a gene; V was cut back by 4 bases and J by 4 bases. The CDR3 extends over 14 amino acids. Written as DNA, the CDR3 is TGTGCCAGCAGCTCAACGACAGGGGGAGAGACCCAGTACTTC. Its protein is CASSSTTGGETQYF.

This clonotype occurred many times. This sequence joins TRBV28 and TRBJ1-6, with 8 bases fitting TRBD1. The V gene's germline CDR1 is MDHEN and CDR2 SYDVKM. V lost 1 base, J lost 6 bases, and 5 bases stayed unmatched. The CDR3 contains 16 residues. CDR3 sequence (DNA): TGTGCCAGCAGTTTATTACAGGGGGGGGCTAATTCACCCCTCCACTTT. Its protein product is CASSLLQGGANSPLHF.

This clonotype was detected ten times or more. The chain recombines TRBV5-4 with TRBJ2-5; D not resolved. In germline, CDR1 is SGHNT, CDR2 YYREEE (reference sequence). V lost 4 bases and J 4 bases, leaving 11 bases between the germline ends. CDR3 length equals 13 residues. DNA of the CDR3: TGTGCCAGCAGCCAAACCATTTTAGAGACCCAGTACTTC. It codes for CASSQTILETQYF.

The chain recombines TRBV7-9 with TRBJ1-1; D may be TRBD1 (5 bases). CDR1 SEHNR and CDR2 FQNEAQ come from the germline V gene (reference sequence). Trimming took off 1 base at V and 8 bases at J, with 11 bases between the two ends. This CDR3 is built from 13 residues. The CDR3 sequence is CASSLEGPGEAFF. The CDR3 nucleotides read TGTGCCAGCAGCTTAGAGGGACCGGGGGAAGCTTTCTTT.

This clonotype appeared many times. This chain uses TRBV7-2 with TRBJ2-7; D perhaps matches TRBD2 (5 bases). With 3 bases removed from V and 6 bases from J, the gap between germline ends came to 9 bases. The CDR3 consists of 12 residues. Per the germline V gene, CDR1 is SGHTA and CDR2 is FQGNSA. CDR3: CASSFRGLEQYF. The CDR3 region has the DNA TGTGCCAGCAGCTTCCGGGGTCTCGAGCAGTACTTC.

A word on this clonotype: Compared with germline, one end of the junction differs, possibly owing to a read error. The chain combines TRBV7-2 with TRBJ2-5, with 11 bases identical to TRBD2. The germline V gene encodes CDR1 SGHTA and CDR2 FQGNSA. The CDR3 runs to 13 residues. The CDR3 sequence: CASSVAGGWTQYF. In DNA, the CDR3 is TGTGCCAGCAGCGTAGCGGGGGGGTGGACCCAGTACTTC.

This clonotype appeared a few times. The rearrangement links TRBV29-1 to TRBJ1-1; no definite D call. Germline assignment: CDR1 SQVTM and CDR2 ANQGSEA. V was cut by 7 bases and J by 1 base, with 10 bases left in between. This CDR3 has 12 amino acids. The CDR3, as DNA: TGCAGCGCCAGCACACAGAACACTGAAGCTTTCTTT. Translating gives CSASTQNTEAFF. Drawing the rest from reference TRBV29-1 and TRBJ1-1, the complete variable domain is SAVISQKPSRDICQRGTSLTIQCQVDSQVTMMFWYRQQPGQSLTLIATANQGSEATYESGFVIDKFPISRPNLTFSTLTVSNMSPEDSSIYLCSASTQNTEAFFGQGTRLTVV.

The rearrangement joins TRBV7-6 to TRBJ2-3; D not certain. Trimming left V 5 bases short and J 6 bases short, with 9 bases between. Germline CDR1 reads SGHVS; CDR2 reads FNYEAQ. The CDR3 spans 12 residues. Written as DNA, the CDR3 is TGTGCCAGCAGCCGCAATAGGGATACGCAGTATTTT. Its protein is CASSRNRDTQYF.

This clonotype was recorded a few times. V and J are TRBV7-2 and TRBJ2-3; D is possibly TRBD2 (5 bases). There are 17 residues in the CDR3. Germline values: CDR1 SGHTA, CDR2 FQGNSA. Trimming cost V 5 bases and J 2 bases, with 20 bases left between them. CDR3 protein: CASSPEGLGSPTDTQYF. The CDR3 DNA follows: TGTGCCAGCAGCCCAGAGGGCCTTGGGTCCCCCACAGATACGCAGTATTTT.

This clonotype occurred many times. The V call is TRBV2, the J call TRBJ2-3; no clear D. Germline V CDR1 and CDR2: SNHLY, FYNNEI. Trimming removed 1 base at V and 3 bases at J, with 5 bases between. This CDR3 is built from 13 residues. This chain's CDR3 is CASSEGRTDTQYF. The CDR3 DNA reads TGTGCCAGCAGTGAAGGTCGGACAGATACGCAGTATTTT.

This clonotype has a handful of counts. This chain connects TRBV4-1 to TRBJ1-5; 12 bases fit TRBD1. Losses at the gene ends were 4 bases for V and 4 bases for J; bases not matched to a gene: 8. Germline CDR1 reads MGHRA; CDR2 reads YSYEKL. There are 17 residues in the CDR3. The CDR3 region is CASSPRSGQGANQPQHF. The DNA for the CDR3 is TGCGCCAGCAGCCCAAGATCGGGACAGGGGGCAAATCAGCCCCAGCATTTT.

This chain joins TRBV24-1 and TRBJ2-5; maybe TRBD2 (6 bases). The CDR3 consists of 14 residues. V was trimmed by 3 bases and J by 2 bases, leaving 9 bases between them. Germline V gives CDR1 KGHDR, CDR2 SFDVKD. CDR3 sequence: CATSDPGAQETQYF. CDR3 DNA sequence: TGTGCCACCAGTGATCCGGGAGCGCAAGAGACCCAGTACTTC.

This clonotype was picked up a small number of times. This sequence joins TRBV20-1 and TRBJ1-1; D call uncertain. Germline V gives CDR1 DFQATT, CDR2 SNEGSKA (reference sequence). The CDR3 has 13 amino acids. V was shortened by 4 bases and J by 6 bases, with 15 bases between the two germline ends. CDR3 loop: CSATPRPRPEAFF. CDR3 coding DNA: TGCAGTGCTACCCCTCGACCTAGGCCTGAAGCTTTCTTT.

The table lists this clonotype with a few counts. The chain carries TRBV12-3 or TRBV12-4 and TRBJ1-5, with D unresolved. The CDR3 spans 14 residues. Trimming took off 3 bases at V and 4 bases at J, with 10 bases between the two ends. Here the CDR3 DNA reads TGTGCCAGCAGTTTTGGTCGGATTAATCAGCCCCAGCATTTT. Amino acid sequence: CASSFGRINQPQHF.

The DNA of the CDR3 is TGTGCCAGCAGCCCGGGACTAGCGGGAGTAGGGTCCTACAATGAGCAGTTCTTC. It encodes CASSPGLAGVGSYNEQFF. This chain links TRBV9 with TRBJ2-1; 14 bases line up with TRBD2. CDR3 length equals 18 residues. Germline V lookup: CDR1 SGDLS, CDR2 YYNGEE. With 4 bases clipped from V and 1 base from J, the junction kept 7 bases outside the gene matches.

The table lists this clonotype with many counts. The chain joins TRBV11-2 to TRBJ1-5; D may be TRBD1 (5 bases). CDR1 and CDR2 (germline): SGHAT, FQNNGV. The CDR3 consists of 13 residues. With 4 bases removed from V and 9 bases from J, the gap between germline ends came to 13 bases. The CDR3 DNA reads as TGTGCCAGCAGCTACCCGGGGGTTCCGCCCCAGCATTTT. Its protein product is CASSYPGVPPQHF.

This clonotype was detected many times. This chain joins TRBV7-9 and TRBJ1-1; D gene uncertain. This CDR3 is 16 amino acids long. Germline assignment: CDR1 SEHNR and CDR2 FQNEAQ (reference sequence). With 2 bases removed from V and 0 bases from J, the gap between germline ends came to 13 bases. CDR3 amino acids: CASSLRPGRMNTEAFF. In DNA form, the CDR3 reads TGTGCCAGCAGCTTACGGCCGGGAAGAATGAACACTGAAGCTTTCTTT.

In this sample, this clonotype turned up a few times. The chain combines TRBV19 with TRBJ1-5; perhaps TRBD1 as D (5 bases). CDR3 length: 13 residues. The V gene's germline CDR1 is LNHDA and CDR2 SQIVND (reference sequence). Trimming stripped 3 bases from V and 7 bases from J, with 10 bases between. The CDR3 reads CASSMGGWQPQHF. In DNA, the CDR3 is TGTGCCAGTAGTATGGGGGGATGGCAGCCCCAGCATTTT.

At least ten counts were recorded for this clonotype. The CDR3 DNA reads as TGTGCCAGCAGCTTAGGGCTGGTCACTGAAGCTTTCTTT. Protein sequence: CASSLGLVTEAFF. The chain combines TRBV7-2 with TRBJ1-1; no definite D call. In germline, CDR1 is SGHTA, CDR2 FQGNSA. Trimming left V 1 base short and J 4 bases short, with 7 bases between. The CDR3 is 13 amino acids.

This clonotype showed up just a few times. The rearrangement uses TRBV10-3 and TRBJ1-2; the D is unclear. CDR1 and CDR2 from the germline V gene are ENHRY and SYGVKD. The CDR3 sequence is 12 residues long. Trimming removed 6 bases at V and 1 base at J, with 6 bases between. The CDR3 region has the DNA TGTGCCATCAGGAATGATAACTATGGCTACACCTTC. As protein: CAIRNDNYGYTF.

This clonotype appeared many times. The CDR3: CASSATGWGAGDTQYF. CDR3 in DNA: TGTGCCAGCAGCGCAACCGGGTGGGGGGCGGGGGATACGCAGTATTTT. The chain uses TRBV7-2 and TRBJ2-3; D possibly uses TRBD1 or TRBD2 (6 bases each). CDR1 is SGHTA and CDR2 is FQGNSA in the germline V gene. The CDR3 totals 16 residues. The V and J ends lost 5 bases and 6 bases respectively, with 21 bases between them.

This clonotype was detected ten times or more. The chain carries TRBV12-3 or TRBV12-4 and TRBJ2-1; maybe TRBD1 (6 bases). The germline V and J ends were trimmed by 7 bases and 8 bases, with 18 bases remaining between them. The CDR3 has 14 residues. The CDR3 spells CASIPQGILYEQFF. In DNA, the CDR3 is TGTGCCAGCATCCCACAGGGAATCCTCTATGAGCAGTTCTTC.

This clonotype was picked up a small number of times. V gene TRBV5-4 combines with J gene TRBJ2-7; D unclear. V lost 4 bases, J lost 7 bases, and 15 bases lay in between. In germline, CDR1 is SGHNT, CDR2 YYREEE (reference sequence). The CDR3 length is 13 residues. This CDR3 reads CASSLSPSEEQYF. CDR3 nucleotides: TGTGCCAGCAGCCTTTCTCCCTCGGAAGAGCAGTACTTC.

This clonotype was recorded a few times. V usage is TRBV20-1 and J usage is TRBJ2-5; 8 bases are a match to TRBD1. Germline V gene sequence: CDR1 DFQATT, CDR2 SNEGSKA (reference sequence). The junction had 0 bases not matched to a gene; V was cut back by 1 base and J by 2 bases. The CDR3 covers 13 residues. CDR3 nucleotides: TGCAGTGCTAGAGGGGACAGGCAAGAGACCCAGTACTTC. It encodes CSARGDRQETQYF.